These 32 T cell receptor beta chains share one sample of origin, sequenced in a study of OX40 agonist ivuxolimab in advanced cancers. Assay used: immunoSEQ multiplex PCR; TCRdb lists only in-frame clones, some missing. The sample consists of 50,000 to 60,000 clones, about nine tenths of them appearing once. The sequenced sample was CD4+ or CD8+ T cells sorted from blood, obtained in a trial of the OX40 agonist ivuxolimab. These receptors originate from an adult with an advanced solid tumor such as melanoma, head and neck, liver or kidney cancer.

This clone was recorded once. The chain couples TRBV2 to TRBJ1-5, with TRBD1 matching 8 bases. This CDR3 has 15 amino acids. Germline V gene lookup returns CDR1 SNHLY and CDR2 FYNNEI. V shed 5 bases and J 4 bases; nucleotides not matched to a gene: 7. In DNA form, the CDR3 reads TGTGCCAGCAGTAACGGACAGGGCGTTAATCAGCCCCAGCATTTT. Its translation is CASSNGQGVNQPQHF.

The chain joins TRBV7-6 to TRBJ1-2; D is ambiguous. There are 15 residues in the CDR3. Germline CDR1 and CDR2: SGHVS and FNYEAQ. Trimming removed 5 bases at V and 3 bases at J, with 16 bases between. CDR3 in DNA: TGTGCCAGCAGCCCAATGGGCAGTTCGGACTATGGCTACACCTTC. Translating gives CASSPMGSSDYGYTF.

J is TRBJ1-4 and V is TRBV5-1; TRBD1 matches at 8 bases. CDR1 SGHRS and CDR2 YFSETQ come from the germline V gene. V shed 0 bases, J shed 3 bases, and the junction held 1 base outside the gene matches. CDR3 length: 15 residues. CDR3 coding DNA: TGCGCCAGCAGCTTGGGGACAGGGCCTAATGAAAAACTGTTTTTT. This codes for CASSLGTGPNEKLFF.

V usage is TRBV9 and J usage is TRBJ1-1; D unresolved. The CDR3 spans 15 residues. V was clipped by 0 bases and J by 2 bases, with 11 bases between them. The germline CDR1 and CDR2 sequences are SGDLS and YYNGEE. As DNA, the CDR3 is TGTGCCAGCAGCGTAGAAGGAGGCCTAAACACTGAAGCTTTCTTT. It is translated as CASSVEGGLNTEAFF.

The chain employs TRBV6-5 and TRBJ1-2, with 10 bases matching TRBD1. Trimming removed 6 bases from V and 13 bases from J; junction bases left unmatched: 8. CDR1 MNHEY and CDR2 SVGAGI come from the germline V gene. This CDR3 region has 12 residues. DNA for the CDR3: TGTGCCAGCAGGCCGGGACAGGGGTTCTGCACCTTC. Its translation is CASRPGQGFCTF.

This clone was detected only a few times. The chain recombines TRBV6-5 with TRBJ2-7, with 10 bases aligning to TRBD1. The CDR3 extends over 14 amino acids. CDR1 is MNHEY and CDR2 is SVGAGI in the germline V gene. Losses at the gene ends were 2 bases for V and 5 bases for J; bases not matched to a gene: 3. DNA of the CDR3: TGTGCCAGCAGTTACGGGACAGGGGCCGACGAGCAGTACTTC. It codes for CASSYGTGADEQYF.

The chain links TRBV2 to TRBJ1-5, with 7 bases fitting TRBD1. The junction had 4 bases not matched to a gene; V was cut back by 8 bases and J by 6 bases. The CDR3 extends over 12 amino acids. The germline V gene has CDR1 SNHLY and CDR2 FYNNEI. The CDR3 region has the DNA TGTGCCAGCGACAGGGTTGGTCAGCCCCAGCATTTT. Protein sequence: CASDRVGQPQHF.

This chain's CDR3 is CAWSLGRDDGYTF. DNA for the CDR3: TGTGCCTGGAGTTTGGGCAGGGATGATGGCTACACCTTC. The chain combines TRBV30 with TRBJ1-2; D perhaps matches TRBD1 (5 bases). The CDR3 sequence is 13 residues long. The V and J ends lost 2 bases and 6 bases respectively, with 13 bases between them. From germline, CDR1 is GTSNPN and CDR2 SVGIG (reference sequence).

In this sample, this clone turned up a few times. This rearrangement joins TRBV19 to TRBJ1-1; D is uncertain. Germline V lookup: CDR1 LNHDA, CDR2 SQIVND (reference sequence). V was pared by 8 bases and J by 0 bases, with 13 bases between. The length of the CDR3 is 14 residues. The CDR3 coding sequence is TGTGCCAGTGCTGTCGTAGGGTTGAACACTGAAGCTTTCTTT. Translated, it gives CASAVVGLNTEAFF.

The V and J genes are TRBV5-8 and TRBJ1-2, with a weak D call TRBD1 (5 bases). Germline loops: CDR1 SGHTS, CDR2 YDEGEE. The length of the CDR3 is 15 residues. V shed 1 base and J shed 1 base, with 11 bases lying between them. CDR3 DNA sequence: TGTGCCAGCAGCTTGACGGCAGGGAGTAACTATGGCTACACCTTC. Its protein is CASSLTAGSNYGYTF. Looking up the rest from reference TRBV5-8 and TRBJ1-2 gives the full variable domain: EAGVTQSPTHLIKTRGQQATLRCSPISGHTSVYWYQQALGLGLQFLLWYDEGEERNRGNFPPRFSGRQFPNYSSELNVNALELEDSALYLCASSLTAGSNYGYTFGSGTRLTVV.

CDR3 DNA: TGTGCCAGCAGCTTGTTCTCGTCAGGGTTATCCTACAATGAGCAGTTCTTC. Its protein is CASSLFSSGLSYNEQFF. The J gene is TRBJ2-1, the V gene TRBV5-6; D may be TRBD1 (5 bases). From germline, CDR1 is SGHDT and CDR2 YYEEEE. V was trimmed by 1 base and J by 1 base, leaving 15 bases between them. There are 17 residues in the CDR3.

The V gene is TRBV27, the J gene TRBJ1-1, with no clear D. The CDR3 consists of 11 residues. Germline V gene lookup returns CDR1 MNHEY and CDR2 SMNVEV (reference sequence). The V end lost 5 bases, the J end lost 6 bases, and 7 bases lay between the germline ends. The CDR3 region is CASSDGAEAFF. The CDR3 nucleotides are TGTGCCAGCAGTGATGGGGCTGAAGCTTTCTTT.

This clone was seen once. CDR3 nucleotides: TGCGCCAGCAGCCAAGGCTTTGGACAGGGGACGGGTGAAGCTTTCTTT. The encoded protein is CASSQGFGQGTGEAFF. This chain uses TRBV4-3 with TRBJ1-1; 9 bases align to TRBD1. J gave up 7 bases and V 1 base, and 10 bases lay outside the gene matches. This CDR3 comprises 16 residues. Germline assignment: CDR1 LGHNA and CDR2 YSLEER.

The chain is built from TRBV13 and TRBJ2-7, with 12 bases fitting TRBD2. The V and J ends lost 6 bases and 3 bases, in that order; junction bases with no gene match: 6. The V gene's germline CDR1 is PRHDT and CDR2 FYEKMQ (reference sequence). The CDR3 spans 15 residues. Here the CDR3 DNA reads TGTGCCAGCAGACCTGGACTAGCGGGGATCTACGAGCAGTACTTC. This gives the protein CASRPGLAGIYEQYF.

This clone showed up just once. This CDR3 is CASSSGGFFEAFF. CDR3 nucleotides: TGTGCCAGTAGCTCAGGGGGCTTTTTTGAAGCTTTCTTT. The rearrangement uses TRBV19 and TRBJ1-1; TRBD1 matches 8 bases. The CDR3 totals 13 residues. Per germline, CDR1 LNHDA and CDR2 SQIVND (reference sequence). V was pared by 6 bases and J by 7 bases, with 7 bases of the junction left unmatched.

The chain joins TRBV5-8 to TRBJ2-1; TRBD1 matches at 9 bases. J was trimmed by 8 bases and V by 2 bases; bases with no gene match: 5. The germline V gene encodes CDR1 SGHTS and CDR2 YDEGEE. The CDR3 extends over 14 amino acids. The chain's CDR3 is CASSFRWTGDEQFF. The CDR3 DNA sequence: TGTGCCAGCAGCTTCCGCTGGACAGGGGATGAGCAGTTCTTC.

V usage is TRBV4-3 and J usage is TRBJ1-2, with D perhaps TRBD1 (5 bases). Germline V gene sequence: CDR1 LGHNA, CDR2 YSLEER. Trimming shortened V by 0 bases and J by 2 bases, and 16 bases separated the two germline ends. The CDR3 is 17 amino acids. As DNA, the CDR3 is TGCGCCAGCAGCCAAGATCAATTGGGGGGTACCAACTATGGCTACACCTTC. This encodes CASSQDQLGGTNYGYTF.

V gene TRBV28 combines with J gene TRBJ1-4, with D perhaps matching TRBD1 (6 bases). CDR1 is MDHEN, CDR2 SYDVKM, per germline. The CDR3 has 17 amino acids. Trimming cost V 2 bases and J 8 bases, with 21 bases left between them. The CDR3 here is CASSLRHLNNGGEKLFF. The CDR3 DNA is TGTGCCAGCAGTTTACGGCACCTCAACAATGGGGGCGAAAAACTGTTTTTT.

This CDR3 reads CASSLAYWSGGHGDQPQHF. CDR3 sequence (DNA): TGTGCCAGCAGCTTAGCGTATTGGTCAGGTGGACACGGGGATCAGCCCCAGCATTTT. V and J are TRBV7-2 and TRBJ1-5; possibly TRBD1 for D (5 bases). V lost 0 bases and J 5 bases, leaving 23 bases between the germline ends. Germline V gene data show CDR1 as SGHTA and CDR2 as FQGNSA. The length of the CDR3 is 19 residues. Supplemented by reference TRBV7-2 and TRBJ1-5, the full variable domain reads GAGVSQSPSNKVTEKGKDVELRCDPISGHTALYWYRQSLGQGLEFLIYFQGNSAPDKSGLPSDRFSAERTGGSVSTLTIQRTQQEDSAVYLCASSLAYWSGGHGDQPQHFGDGTRLSIL.

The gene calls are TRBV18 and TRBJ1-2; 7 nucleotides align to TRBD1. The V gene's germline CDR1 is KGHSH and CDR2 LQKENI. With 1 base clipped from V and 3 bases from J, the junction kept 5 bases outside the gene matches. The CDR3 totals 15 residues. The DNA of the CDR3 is TGTGCCAGCTCACCACTTCAGGGGGTGGACTATGGCTACACCTTC. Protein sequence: CASSPLQGVDYGYTF.

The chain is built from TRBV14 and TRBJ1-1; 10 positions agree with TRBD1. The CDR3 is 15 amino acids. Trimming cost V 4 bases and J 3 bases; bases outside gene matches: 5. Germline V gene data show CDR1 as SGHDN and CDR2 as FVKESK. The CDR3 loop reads CASSPADRGDTEAFF. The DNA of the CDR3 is TGTGCCAGCAGCCCCGCGGACAGGGGGGACACTGAAGCTTTCTTT.

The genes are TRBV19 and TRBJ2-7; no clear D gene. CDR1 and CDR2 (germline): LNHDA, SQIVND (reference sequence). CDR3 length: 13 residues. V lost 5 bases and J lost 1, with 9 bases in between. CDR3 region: CASSYTVSYEQYF. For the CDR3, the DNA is TGTGCCAGTAGTTATACAGTTTCCTACGAGCAGTACTTC.

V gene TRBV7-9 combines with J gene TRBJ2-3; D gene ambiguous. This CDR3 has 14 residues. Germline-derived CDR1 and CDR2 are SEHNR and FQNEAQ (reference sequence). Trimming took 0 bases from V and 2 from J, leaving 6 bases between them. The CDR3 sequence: CASSLAPITDTQYF. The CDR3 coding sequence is TGTGCCAGCAGCTTAGCACCAATCACAGATACGCAGTATTTT.

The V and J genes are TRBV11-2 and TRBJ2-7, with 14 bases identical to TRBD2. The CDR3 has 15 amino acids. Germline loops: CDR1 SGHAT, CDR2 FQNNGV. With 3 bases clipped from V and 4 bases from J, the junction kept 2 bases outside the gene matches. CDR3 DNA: TGTGCCAGCAGCTTCGGGACTAGCGGGGGTTACGAGCAGTACTTC. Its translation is CASSFGTSGGYEQYF. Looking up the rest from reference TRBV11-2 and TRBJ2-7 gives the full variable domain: EAGVAQSPRYKIIEKRQSVAFWCNPISGHATLYWYQQILGQGPKLLIQFQNNGVVDDSQLPKDRFSAERLKGVDSTLKIQPAKLEDSAVYLCASSFGTSGGYEQYFGPGTRLTVT.

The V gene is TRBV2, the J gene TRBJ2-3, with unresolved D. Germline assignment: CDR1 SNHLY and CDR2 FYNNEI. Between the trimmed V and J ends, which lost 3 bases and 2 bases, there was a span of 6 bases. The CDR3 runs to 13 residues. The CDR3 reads CASSEWLTDTQYF. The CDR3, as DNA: TGTGCCAGCAGTGAGTGGCTCACAGATACGCAGTATTTT.

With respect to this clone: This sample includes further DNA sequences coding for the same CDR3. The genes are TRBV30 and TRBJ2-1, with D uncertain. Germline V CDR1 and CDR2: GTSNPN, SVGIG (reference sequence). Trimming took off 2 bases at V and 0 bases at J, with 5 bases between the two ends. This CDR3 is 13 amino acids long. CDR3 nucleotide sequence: TGTGCCTGGAGTCCGGGCTCCTACAATGAGCAGTTCTTC. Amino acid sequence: CAWSPGSYNEQFF.

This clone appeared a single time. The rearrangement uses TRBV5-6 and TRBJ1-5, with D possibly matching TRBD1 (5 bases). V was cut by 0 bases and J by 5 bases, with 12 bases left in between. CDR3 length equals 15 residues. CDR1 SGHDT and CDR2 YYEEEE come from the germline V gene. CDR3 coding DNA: TGTGCCAGCAGCTTGGGGGACGGGCTTTATCAGCCCCAGCATTTT. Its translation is CASSLGDGLYQPQHF.

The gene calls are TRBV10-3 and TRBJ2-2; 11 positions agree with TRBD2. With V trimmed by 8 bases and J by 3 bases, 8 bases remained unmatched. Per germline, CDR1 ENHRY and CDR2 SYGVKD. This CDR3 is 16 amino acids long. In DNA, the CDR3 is TGTGCCATCTCCCCTAGCGGGGGGCGCCACACCGGGGAGCTGTTTTTT. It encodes CAISPSGGRHTGELFF.

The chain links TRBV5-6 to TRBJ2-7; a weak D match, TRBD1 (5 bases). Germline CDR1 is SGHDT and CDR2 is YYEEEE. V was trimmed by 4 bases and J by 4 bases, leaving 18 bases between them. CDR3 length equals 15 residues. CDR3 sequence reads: CASSRRSAGPYEQYF. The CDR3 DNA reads TGTGCCAGCAGCCGCAGGTCGGCAGGGCCTTACGAGCAGTACTTC. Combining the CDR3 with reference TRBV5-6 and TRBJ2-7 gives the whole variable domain DAGVTQSPTHLIKTRGQQVTLRCSPKSGHDTVSWYQQALGQGPQFIFQYYEEEERQRGNFPDRFSGHQFPNYSSELNVNALLLGDSALYLCASSRRSAGPYEQYFGPGTRLTVT.

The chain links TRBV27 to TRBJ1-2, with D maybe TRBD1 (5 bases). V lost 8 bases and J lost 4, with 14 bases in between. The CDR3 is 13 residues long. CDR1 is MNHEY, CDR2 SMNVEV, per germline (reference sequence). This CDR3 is CASRPTGVYGYTF. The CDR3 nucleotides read TGTGCCAGCCGCCCCACAGGAGTCTATGGCTACACCTTC.

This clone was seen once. The CDR3 spells CASSRLAGGKGGTDTQYF. The CDR3 bases are TGTGCCAGCAGTCGTCTAGCGGGGGGAAAAGGGGGCACAGATACGCAGTATTTT. The rearrangement joins TRBV27 to TRBJ2-3; 11 positions agree with TRBD2. V lost 5 bases and J lost 1; bases outside the gene matches: 11. Germline V CDR1 and CDR2: MNHEY, SMNVEV (reference sequence). CDR3 length equals 18 residues.

The CDR3 loop reads CASSIVGGGNQPQHF. The DNA for the CDR3 is TGTGCCAGTAGTATTGTTGGGGGAGGCAATCAGCCCCAGCATTTT. J is TRBJ1-5 and V is TRBV19; D is perhaps TRBD1 (5 bases). Trimming pared 3 bases from V and 2 bases from J, leaving 11 bases between. Germline V gives CDR1 LNHDA, CDR2 SQIVND (reference sequence). The CDR3 is 15 amino acids.